The 21 T cell receptor beta chains listed next were all sequenced from one sample in a study of cytomegalovirus exposure and HLA in healthy donors. The PCR had 60 Vbeta and 13 Jbeta primers. Clones were sequenced by immunoSEQ multiplex PCR, and TCRdb holds only the in-frame ones, with some missing. The repertoire holds roughly 130,000 clones, with around four fifths as singletons. Sequenced: PBMCs. The receptor source for this set is a boy aged 5-17 years in good health and CMV-seronegative.

The chain recombines TRBV29-1 with TRBJ2-1; possible D gene TRBD1, 6 bases. The germline V gene encodes CDR1 SQVTM and CDR2 ANQGSEA. This CDR3 region has 14 residues. V was trimmed by 6 bases and J by 5 bases, leaving 17 bases between them. The CDR3 here is CSVVPRGKDNEQFF. The CDR3 region has the DNA TGCAGCGTAGTCCCCAGGGGCAAAGACAATGAGCAGTTCTTC.

V and J are TRBV11-2 and TRBJ2-7; D is perhaps TRBD2 (5 bases). Trimming left V 3 bases short and J 0 bases short, with 9 bases between. The CDR3 is made up of 14 amino acids. Germline-derived CDR1 and CDR2 are SGHAT and FQNNGV. The CDR3 reads CASSFTGSSYEQYF. CDR3 coding DNA: TGTGCCAGCAGCTTTACGGGAAGCTCCTACGAGCAGTACTTC.

This clone has more than one count but fewer than ten. The J gene is TRBJ2-2, the V gene TRBV7-6; D gene uncertain. Trimming left V 2 bases short and J 5 bases short, with 3 bases between. Germline lookup yields CDR1 SGHVS and CDR2 FNYEAQ. The CDR3 is made up of 12 amino acids. CDR3 nucleotide sequence: TGTGCCAGCAGCTTAACTACCGGGGAGCTGTTTTTT. Amino acid sequence: CASSLTTGELFF. Supplemented by reference TRBV7-6 and TRBJ2-2, the full variable domain reads GAGVSQSPRYKVTKRGQDVALRCDPISGHVSLYWYRQALGQGPEFLTYFNYEAQQDKSGLPNDRFSAERPEGSISTLTIQRTEQRDSAMYRCASSLTTGELFFGEGSRLTVL.

The chain is built from TRBV5-1 and TRBJ2-1, with D possibly matching TRBD2 (6 bases). Germline CDR1 and CDR2: SGHRS and YFSETQ. The CDR3 contains 15 residues. Trimming removed 0 bases at V and 2 bases at J, with 9 bases between. DNA of the CDR3: TGCGCCAGCAGCTTGGGAGGGGAGGCCTACAATGAGCAGTTCTTC. It translates to CASSLGGEAYNEQFF.

This clone was observed a few times. The chain combines TRBV7-9 with TRBJ1-1, with no clear D. Germline CDR1 SEHNR, CDR2 FQNEAQ (reference sequence). Trimming cost V 8 bases and J 8 bases, with 9 bases left between them. This CDR3 is built from 10 residues. The CDR3 DNA reads as TGTGCCAGCTTAGGGAGAGAAGCTTTCTTT. Its protein is CASLGREAFF.

This clone has just one count. The chain has TRBV5-1 and TRBJ1-4; 9 bases align to TRBD1. Trimming took 4 bases from V and 6 from J; bases not matched to a gene: 7. Germline V gene lookup returns CDR1 SGHRS and CDR2 YFSETQ. The CDR3 loop spans 15 amino acids. As DNA, the CDR3 is TGCGCCAGCAGCATACCGGGACAGGGAGATGAAAAACTGTTTTTT. This sequence encodes CASSIPGQGDEKLFF.

The chain is built from TRBV5-1 and TRBJ2-1; weak D call: TRBD2 (6 bases). The CDR3 runs 16 residues. V shed 3 bases and J shed 3 bases, with 16 bases lying between them. Germline V gene lookup returns CDR1 SGHRS and CDR2 YFSETQ. The CDR3: CASSSIPGAVYNEQFF. CDR3 bases: TGCGCCAGCAGCTCTATCCCGGGAGCGGTCTACAATGAGCAGTTCTTC.

This clone was found once. Compared with germline, one end of the junction differs, possibly owing to a read error. The gene calls are TRBV5-4 and TRBJ2-7, with 8 nucleotides matching TRBD2. Germline V lookup: CDR1 SGHNT, CDR2 YYREEE (reference sequence). CDR3 length: 13 amino acids. CDR3 sequence: CASSLGFGREVSF. The CDR3 DNA reads as TGTGCCAGCAGCTTGGGCTTTGGGCGGGAGGTCTCCTTC.

As concerns this clone: This sample also contains other DNA sequences that code for the same CDR3. V is TRBV10-3 and J is TRBJ2-7; D perhaps matches TRBD1 (6 bases). V was cut by 6 bases and J by 0 bases, with 9 bases left in between. Germline CDR1 is ENHRY and CDR2 is SYGVKD. CDR3 size: 13 residues. Here the CDR3 reads CAISRDNSYEQYF. The CDR3 DNA reads as TGTGCCATCAGCCGGGACAACTCCTACGAGCAGTACTTC.

The chain recombines TRBV5-1 with TRBJ1-2; 7 bases are a match to TRBD1. Germline V gene lookup returns CDR1 SGHRS and CDR2 YFSETQ. V dropped 7 bases and J dropped 7; count of bases not matched to a gene: 13. CDR3 length: 14 amino acids. The CDR3 DNA follows: TGCGCCAGCGGCCCTTCAGGGGGAGCGGGTGGCTACACCTTC. It encodes CASGPSGGAGGYTF.

The rearrangement links TRBV30 to TRBJ1-2, with TRBD1 matching 8 bases. CDR1 and CDR2 (germline): GTSNPN, SVGIG (reference sequence). V was pared by 3 bases and J by 4 bases, with 7 bases of the junction left unmatched. This CDR3 spans 14 amino acids. CDR3 DNA sequence: TGTGCCTGGAGACGACAGGGGAGTCCCTATGGCTACACCTTC. The encoded protein is CAWRRQGSPYGYTF.

The chain is built from TRBV11-3 and TRBJ2-7; TRBD2 agrees at 10 bases. The CDR3 has 16 amino acids. Germline V gene sequence: CDR1 SGHNT, CDR2 YENEEA. Trimming took 5 bases from V and 0 from J; bases not matched to a gene: 7. The CDR3 is CASSGRTSGLSYEQYF. CDR3 DNA sequence: TGTGCCAGCAGCGGACGGACTAGCGGACTCTCCTACGAGCAGTACTTC.

The chain is built from TRBV7-4 and TRBJ1-1; possibly TRBD1 for D (6 bases). The V end was cut by 5 bases, the J end by 0 bases, with 13 bases between. The CDR3 loop spans 15 amino acids. Germline V gene sequence: CDR1 SGHVT, CDR2 SQSDAQ. CDR3 protein: CASSQGGALNTEAFF. CDR3 DNA: TGTGCCAGCAGCCAAGGGGGGGCCCTGAACACTGAAGCTTTCTTT. The complete variable domain, with remaining parts taken from reference TRBV7-4 and TRBJ1-1, reads GAGVSQSPRYKVAKRGRDVALRCDSISGHVTLYWYRQTLGQGSEVLTYSQSDAQRDKSGRPSGRFSAERPERSVSTLKIQRTEQGDSAVYLCASSQGGALNTEAFFGQGTRLTVV.

The chain links TRBV19 to TRBJ2-3; weak D call: TRBD2 (5 bases). CDR3 size: 13 residues. Germline V gene sequence: CDR1 LNHDA, CDR2 SQIVND (reference sequence). Trimming took off 7 bases at V and 3 bases at J, with 11 bases between the two ends. CDR3 region: CASTPTGTDTQYF. Written as DNA, the CDR3 is TGTGCCAGTACCCCAACGGGGACAGATACGCAGTATTTT.

This clone was seen only a few times. The gene calls are TRBV11-1 and TRBJ1-2; D might be TRBD1 (5 bases). The CDR3 totals 13 residues. Germline V CDR1 and CDR2: SGHAT, FQDESV (reference sequence). The V end was cut by 3 bases, the J end by 4 bases, with 9 bases between. The CDR3 reads CASSFGGSYGYTF. The CDR3 nucleotides read TGTGCCAGCAGCTTCGGGGGTTCCTATGGCTACACCTTC. Full variable domain (outside the CDR3, taken from reference TRBV11-1 and TRBJ1-2): EAEVAQSPRYKITEKSQAVAFWCDPISGHATLYWYRQILGQGPELLVQFQDESVVDDSQLPKDRFSAERLKGVDSTLKIQPAELGDSAMYLCASSFGGSYGYTFGSGTRLTVV.

CDR3 in DNA: TGTGCCAGCAGTGTTACTAGATACAATGAGCAGTTCTTC. Amino acids: CASSVTRYNEQFF. The chain employs TRBV6-5 and TRBJ2-1; perhaps TRBD2 as D (5 bases). CDR1 MNHEY and CDR2 SVGAGI come from the germline V gene. Trimming took off 5 bases at V and 4 bases at J, with 9 bases between the two ends. The CDR3 runs to 13 residues.

This rearrangement joins TRBV5-6 to TRBJ2-3; TRBD1 matches 7 bases. The CDR3 consists of 15 residues. After removal of 5 bases from V and 4 bases from J, the junction contained 10 bases not matched to a gene. Germline-derived CDR1 and CDR2 are SGHDT and YYEEEE. The CDR3: CASRGWDRAPDTQYF. DNA for the CDR3: TGTGCCAGCAGGGGGTGGGACAGAGCTCCAGATACGCAGTATTTT.

This clone was detected only once. The rearrangement uses TRBV11-2 and TRBJ2-5; D possibly corresponds to TRBD2 (6 bases). The DNA end lines up better with TRBJ2-7; the J call may be wrong. Germline V gene lookup returns CDR1 SGHAT and CDR2 FQNNGV. The CDR3 totals 15 residues. In DNA, the CDR3 is TGTGCCAGCAGCCCCGGGAGAGGGAGAGTGTACGAGCAGTACTTC. It is translated as CASSPGRGRVYEQYF.

Here the CDR3 DNA reads TGTGCCGGCGCCGGGGGGCGCTTCGGAGAGCAGTTCTTC. It yields the protein CAGAGGRFGEQFF. The rearrangement joins TRBV6-6 to TRBJ2-1; D perhaps matches TRBD2 (7 bases). The germline gives CDR1 MNHNY, CDR2 SVGAGI (reference sequence). This CDR3 contains 13 residues. V lost 11 bases to trimming and J lost 10 bases, with 21 bases between them.

The genes are TRBV6-1 and TRBJ2-1; 11 bases fit TRBD2. The CDR3 contains 13 residues. Germline V gene lookup returns CDR1 MNHNS and CDR2 SASEGT. The V gene end was trimmed by 4 bases and the J gene end by 15 bases; junction bases not matched to a gene: 8. The CDR3 DNA is TGTGCCAGCAGTGGATCGACTAGCGGGAAGTGGTTCTTC. Amino acid sequence: CASSGSTSGKWFF.

J is TRBJ1-1 and V is TRBV21-1. TRBV21-1 is listed as a pseudogene. The CDR3 has 12 residues. DNA of the CDR3: TGTGCCAGCACGGGCGGAGGAGCTGAAGCTTTCTTT. Translated, it gives CASTGGGAEAFF.